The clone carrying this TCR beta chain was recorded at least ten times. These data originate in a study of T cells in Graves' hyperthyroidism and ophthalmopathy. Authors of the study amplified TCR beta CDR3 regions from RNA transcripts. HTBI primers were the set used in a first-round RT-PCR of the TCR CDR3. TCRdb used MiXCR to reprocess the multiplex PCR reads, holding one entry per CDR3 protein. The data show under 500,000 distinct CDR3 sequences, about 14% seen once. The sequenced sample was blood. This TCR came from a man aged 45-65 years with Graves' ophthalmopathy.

The CDR3 region is CASSLDLRGTSGATGELFF. The CDR3 DNA is TGTGCCAGCAGCTTAGACCTTAGAGGGACTAGCGGAGCCACCGGGGAGCTGTTTTTT. The chain joins TRBV11-2 to TRBJ2-2; 11 bases fit TRBD2. V lost 0 bases, J lost 4 bases, and 10 bases stayed unmatched. The CDR3 spans 19 residues. Germline values: CDR1 SGHAT, CDR2 FQNNGV.